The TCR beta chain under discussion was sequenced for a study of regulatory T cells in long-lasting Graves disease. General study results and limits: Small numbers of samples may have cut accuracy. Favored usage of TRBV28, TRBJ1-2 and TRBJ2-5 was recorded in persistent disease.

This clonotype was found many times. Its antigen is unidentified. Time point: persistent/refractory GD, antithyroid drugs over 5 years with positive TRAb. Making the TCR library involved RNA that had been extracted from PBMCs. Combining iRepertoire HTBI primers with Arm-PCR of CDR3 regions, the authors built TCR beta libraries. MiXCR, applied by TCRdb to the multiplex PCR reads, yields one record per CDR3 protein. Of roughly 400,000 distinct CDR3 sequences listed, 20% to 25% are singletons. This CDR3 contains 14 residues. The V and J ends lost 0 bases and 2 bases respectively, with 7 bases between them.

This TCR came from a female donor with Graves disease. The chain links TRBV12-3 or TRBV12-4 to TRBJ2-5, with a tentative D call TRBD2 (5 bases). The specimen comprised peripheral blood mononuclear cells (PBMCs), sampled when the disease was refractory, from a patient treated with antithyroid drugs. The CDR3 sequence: CASSLAGAQETQYF. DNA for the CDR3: TGTGCCAGCAGTTTAGCGGGAGCGCAAGAGACCCAGTACTTC.